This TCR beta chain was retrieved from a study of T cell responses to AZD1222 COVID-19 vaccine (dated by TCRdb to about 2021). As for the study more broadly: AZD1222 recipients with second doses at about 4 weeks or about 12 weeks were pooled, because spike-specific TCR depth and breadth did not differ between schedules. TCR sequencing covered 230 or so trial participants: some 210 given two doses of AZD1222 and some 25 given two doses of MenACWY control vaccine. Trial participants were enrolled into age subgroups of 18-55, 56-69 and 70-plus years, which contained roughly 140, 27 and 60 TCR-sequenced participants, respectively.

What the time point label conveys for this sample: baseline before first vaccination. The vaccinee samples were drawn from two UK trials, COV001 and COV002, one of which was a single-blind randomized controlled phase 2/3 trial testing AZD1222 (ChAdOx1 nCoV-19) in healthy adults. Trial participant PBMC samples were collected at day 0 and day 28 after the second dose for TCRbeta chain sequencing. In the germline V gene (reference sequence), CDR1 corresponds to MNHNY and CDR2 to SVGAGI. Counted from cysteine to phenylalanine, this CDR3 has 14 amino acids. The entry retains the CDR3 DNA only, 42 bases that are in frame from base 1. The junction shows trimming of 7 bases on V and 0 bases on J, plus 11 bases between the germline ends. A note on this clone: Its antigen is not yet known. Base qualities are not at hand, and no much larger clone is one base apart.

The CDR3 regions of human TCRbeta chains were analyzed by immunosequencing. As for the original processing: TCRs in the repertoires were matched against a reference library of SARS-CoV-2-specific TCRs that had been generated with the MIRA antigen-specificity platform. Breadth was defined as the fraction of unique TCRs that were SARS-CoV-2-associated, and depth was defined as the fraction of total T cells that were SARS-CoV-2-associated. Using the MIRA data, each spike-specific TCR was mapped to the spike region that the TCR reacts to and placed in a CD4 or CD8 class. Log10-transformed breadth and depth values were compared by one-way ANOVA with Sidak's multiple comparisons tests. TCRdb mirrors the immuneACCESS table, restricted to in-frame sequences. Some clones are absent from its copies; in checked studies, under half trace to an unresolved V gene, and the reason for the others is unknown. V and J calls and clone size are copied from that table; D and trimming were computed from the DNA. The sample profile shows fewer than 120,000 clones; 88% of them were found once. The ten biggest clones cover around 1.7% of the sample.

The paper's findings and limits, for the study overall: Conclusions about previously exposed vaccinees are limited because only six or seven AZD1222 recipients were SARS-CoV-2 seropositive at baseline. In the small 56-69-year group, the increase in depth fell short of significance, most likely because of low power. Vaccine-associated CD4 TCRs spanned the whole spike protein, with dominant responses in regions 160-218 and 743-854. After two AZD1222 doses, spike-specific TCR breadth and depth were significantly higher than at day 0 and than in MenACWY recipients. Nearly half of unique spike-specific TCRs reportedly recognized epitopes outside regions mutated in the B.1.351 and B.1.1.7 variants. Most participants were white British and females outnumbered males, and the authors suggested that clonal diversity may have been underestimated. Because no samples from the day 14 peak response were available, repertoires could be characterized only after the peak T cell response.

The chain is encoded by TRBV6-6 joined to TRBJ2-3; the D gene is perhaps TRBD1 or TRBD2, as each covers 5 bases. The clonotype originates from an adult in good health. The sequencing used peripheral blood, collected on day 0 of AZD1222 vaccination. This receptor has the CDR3 CASTLWGSTDTQYF. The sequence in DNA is TGTGCCAGCACCCTTTGGGGGAGCACAGATACGCAGTATTTT.